The sequence of this TCR beta chain was determined in a study of radiotherapy plus CTLA-4 blockade in lung cancer. Study as a whole: Disease control was seen in over 25% of patients, objective responses in roughly 17%.

Looked up from germline, CDR1 is SSHAT and CDR2 is FNYEAQ (reference sequence). This CDR3 region has 13 residues. V was pared by 2 bases and J by 7 bases, with 5 bases of the junction left unmatched. General observations from the study: Some TCR clones had been derived from tumors. These clones expanded in peripheral blood after radiotherapy plus ipilimumab. Reportedly, early blood T cell clone dynamics best predicted response, with interferon-beta.

The table came from immunoSEQ multiplex PCR; TCRdb's copy has only in-frame clones and leaves some out. Of tens of thousands of clones in the sample, more than 60% were seen once. This clone was observed a few times. Its target is unknown. The chain is built from TRBV7-7 and TRBJ2-7, with TRBD2 identical over 7 bases. This specimen consisted of peripheral blood, obtained from a patient treated with radiotherapy plus ipilimumab. This TCR came from a human donor with non-small cell lung cancer who had a partial response to radiotherapy plus ipilimumab. CDR3 sequence: CASSLRGGGEQYF. CDR3 bases: TGTGCCAGCAGCTTAAGGGGCGGGGGAGAGCAGTACTTC.